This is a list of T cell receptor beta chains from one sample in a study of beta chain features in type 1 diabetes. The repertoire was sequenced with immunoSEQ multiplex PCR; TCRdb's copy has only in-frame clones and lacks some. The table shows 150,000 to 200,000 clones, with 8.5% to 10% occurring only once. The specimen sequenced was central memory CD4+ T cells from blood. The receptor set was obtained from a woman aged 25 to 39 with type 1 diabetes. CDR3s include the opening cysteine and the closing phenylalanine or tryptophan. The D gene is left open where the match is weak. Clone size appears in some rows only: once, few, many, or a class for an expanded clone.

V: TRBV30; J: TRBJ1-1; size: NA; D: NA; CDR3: CAWSGQVEAFF; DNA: TGTGCCTGGAGTGGACAGGTGGAAGCTTTCTTT
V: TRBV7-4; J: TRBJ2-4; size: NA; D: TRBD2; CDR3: CASSSLAGETKNIQYF; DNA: TGTGCCAGCAGCTCCCTAGCGGGAGAGACCAAAAACATTCAGTACTTC
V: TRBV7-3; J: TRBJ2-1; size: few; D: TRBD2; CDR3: CASSPSSGSDEQFF; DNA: TGTGCCAGCAGTCCCTCTAGCGGGAGCGATGAGCAGTTCTTC
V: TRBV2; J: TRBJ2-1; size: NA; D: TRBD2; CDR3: CASFLAGVNEQFF; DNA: TGTGCCAGCTTTCTAGCGGGAGTTAATGAGCAGTTCTTC
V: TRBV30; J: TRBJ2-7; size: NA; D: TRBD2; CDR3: CAWMPSGAYEQYF; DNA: TGTGCCTGGATGCCTAGCGGGGCCTACGAGCAGTACTTC
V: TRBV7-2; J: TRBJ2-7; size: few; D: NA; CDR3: CASSLARSPYEQYF; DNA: TGTGCCAGCAGCTTAGCGCGCTCCCCCTACGAGCAGTACTTC
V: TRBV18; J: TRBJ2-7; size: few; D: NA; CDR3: CASSPSAQGSYEQYF; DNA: TGTGCCAGCTCACCTTCGGCCCAGGGGTCCTACGAGCAGTACTTC
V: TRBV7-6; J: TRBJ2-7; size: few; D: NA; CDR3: CASSFQGTHEQYF; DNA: TGTGCCAGCAGCTTTCAGGGTACCCACGAGCAGTACTTC
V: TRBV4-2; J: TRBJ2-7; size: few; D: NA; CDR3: CASSQVVGGEQYF; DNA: TGTGCCAGCAGCCAAGTAGTGGGGGGTGAGCAGTACTTC
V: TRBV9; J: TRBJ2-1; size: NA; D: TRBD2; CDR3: CASTPGGTSNEQFF; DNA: TGTGCCAGCACGCCGGGGGGAACGTCAAATGAGCAGTTCTTC